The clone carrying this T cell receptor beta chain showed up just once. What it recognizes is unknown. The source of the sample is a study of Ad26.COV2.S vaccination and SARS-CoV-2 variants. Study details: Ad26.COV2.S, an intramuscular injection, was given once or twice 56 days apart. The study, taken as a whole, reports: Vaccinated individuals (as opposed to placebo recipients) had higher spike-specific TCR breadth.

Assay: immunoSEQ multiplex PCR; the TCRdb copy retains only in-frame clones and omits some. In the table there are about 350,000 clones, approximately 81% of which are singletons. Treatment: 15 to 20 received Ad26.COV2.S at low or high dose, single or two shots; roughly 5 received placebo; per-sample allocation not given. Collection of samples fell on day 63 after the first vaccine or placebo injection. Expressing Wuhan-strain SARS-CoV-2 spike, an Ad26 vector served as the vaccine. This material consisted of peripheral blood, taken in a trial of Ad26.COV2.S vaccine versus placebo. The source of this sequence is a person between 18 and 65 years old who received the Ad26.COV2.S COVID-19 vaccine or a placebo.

The CDR3 sequence is CASSLETWGNTGELFF. CDR3 DNA: TGTGCCAGCAGCTTAGAGACCTGGGGAAACACCGGGGAGCTGTTTTTT. This chain joins TRBV7-9 and TRBJ2-2; D not resolved. The CDR3 sequence is 16 residues long. CDR1 is SEHNR, CDR2 FQNEAQ, per germline (reference sequence). V was clipped by 1 base and J by 2 bases, with 11 bases between them.